The 20 T cell receptor beta chains presented below share a single source sample, sequenced in a study of identical twins. TCRdb called the 5' RACE reads again in MiXCR, with one record for every CDR3 protein. The table has roughly 720,000 distinct CDR3 sequences, approximately 18% seen once. The same specimen was also included in a second study, on T cells expressing NK-cell markers.

What was sequenced was PBMCs. The receptors originated from a woman aged 18-29 years in good health.

This chain joins TRBV20-1 and TRBJ2-3; 14 nucleotides agree with TRBD2. The CDR3 runs to 19 residues. The ends lost 0 bases at V and 0 bases at J; junction bases unmatched: 8. Germline CDR1 and CDR2: DFQATT and SNEGSKA (reference sequence). The CDR3 nucleotides read TGCAGTGCTAGAGACCCTGGACTAGCGGGGGGACGAAGCACAGATACGCAGTATTTT. It yields the protein CSARDPGLAGGRSTDTQYF.

The J gene is TRBJ2-5, the V gene TRBV27; a possible D gene is TRBD2 (6 bases). The CDR3 totals 12 residues. Germline-derived CDR1 and CDR2 are MNHEY and SMNVEV (reference sequence). Trimming took 9 bases from V and 9 from J, leaving 17 bases between them. CDR3 residues: CARAGLQTAQYF. Here the CDR3 DNA reads TGTGCCAGGGCGGGGCTCCAAACGGCCCAGTACTTC.

This sequence joins TRBV10-2 and TRBJ2-1, with D hard to call. Trimming removed 10 bases at V and 8 bases at J, with 21 bases between. There are 14 residues in the CDR3. CDR1 is WSHSY and CDR2 is SAAADI in the germline V gene. CDR3 loop: CATLDWGAPHEQFF. Here the CDR3 DNA reads TGCGCCACGCTTGACTGGGGTGCCCCCCATGAGCAGTTCTTC.

The chain uses TRBV24-1 and TRBJ2-5; 7 bases fit TRBD1. CDR3 length equals 14 residues. V lost 3 bases to trimming and J lost 5 bases; unmatched junction nucleotides: 5. Germline-derived CDR1 and CDR2 are KGHDR and SFDVKD. CDR3 DNA: TGTGCCACCAGTGATGGGACAGTGGCGGAGACCCAGTACTTC. Translation gives CATSDGTVAETQYF.

This clonotype was recorded many times. The rearrangement links TRBV20-1 to TRBJ2-5; D is uncertain. Germline CDR1 DFQATT, CDR2 SNEGSKA (reference sequence). V was pared by 3 bases and J by 1 base, with 9 bases between. The CDR3 totals 13 residues. CDR3 nucleotide sequence: TGCAGTGCTAGGGCCGGCTTCCAAGAGACCCAGTACTTC. Translation: CSARAGFQETQYF.

The rearrangement uses TRBV25-1 and TRBJ2-7, with D possibly matching TRBD1 (6 bases). V was shortened by 2 bases and J by 3 bases, with 20 bases between the two germline ends. CDR1 MGHDK and CDR2 SYGVNS come from the germline V gene. This CDR3 is 17 amino acids long. This chain's CDR3 is CASSERYTGGLGYEQYF. In DNA, the CDR3 is TGTGCCAGCAGTGAACGCTACACTGGGGGCCTCGGCTACGAGCAGTACTTC.

The genes are TRBV7-2 and TRBJ2-3; no definite D call. The CDR3 has 15 residues. Germline V gene lookup returns CDR1 SGHTA and CDR2 FQGNSA. V lost 5 bases and J lost 1, with 13 bases in between. The CDR3 DNA sequence: TGTGCCAGCAGCCCATGGCCCCGGGGCACAGATACGCAGTATTTT. Amino acid sequence: CASSPWPRGTDTQYF.

This chain connects TRBV7-2 to TRBJ2-4; 12 bases line up with TRBD2. Looked up from germline, CDR1 is SGHTA and CDR2 is FQGNSA. Trimming at V came to 6 bases and at J to 9 bases, leaving 9 bases not matched to a gene. This CDR3 is built from 15 residues. CDR3 protein: CASRPRLAGDGIQYF. The CDR3 DNA sequence: TGTGCCAGCAGGCCGAGACTAGCGGGAGACGGCATTCAGTACTTC.

This chain links TRBV6-1 with TRBJ1-2; D gene ambiguous. The V end lost 5 bases, the J end lost 5 bases, and 12 bases lay between the germline ends. CDR3 length: 13 amino acids. CDR1 is MNHNS and CDR2 is SASEGT in the germline V gene. CDR3 sequence reads: CASSRSELYGYTF. CDR3 DNA: TGTGCCAGCAGTCGGTCAGAGCTTTATGGCTACACCTTC.

This clonotype was counted between two and nine times. The chain couples TRBV7-8 to TRBJ2-5; 11 nucleotides match TRBD2. This CDR3 is 17 amino acids long. From germline, CDR1 is SGHVS and CDR2 FQNEAQ. The junction had 9 bases not matched to a gene; V was cut back by 5 bases and J by 1 base. The CDR3 bases are TGTGCCAGCAGCCGCGGGGGGACTAGCGGTGTCCAAGAGACCCAGTACTTC. Translating it yields CASSRGGTSGVQETQYF. Using reference TRBV7-8 and TRBJ2-5 for the parts outside the CDR3, the full variable domain is GAGVSQSPRYKVAKRGQDVALRCDPISGHVSLFWYQQALGQGPEFLTYFQNEAQLDKSGLPSDRFFAERPEGSVSTLKIQRTQQEDSAVYLCASSRGGTSGVQETQYFGPGTRLLVL.

J is TRBJ2-3 and V is TRBV7-9; TRBD2 agrees at 8 bases. Germline values: CDR1 SEHNR, CDR2 FQNEAQ (reference sequence). V shed 5 bases and J 0 bases; nucleotides not matched to a gene: 7. This CDR3 spans 16 amino acids. CDR3 sequence reads: CASSPTSVASTDTQYF. As DNA, the CDR3 is TGTGCCAGCAGCCCGACTAGCGTCGCTAGCACAGATACGCAGTATTTT.

The genes are TRBV6-5 and TRBJ2-1; 8 nucleotides match TRBD1. V lost 4 bases to trimming and J lost 6 bases; unmatched junction nucleotides: 2. There are 13 residues in the CDR3. CDR1 MNHEY and CDR2 SVGAGI come from the germline V gene. CDR3 DNA sequence: TGTGCCAGCAGTTGGACAGGGAGCAATGAGCAGTTCTTC. Protein: CASSWTGSNEQFF.

A few counts support this clonotype. The chain is built from TRBV20-1 and TRBJ2-5; D may match TRBD1 or TRBD2 (7 bases each). The CDR3 loop spans 13 amino acids. CDR1 and CDR2 from the germline V gene are DFQATT and SNEGSKA (reference sequence). With 2 bases removed from V and 7 bases from J, the gap between germline ends came to 14 bases. The CDR3 sequence is CSARSTGRGTQYF. As DNA, the CDR3 is TGCAGTGCTAGATCGACAGGGAGGGGGACCCAGTACTTC.

The chain joins TRBV7-9 to TRBJ2-3; 11 nucleotides agree with TRBD2. V was pared by 5 bases and J by 6 bases, with 4 bases of the junction left unmatched. The germline gives CDR1 SEHNR, CDR2 FQNEAQ (reference sequence). The CDR3 consists of 14 residues. The CDR3: CASSTSGGWDTQYF. In DNA form, the CDR3 reads TGTGCCAGCAGCACTAGCGGGGGCTGGGATACGCAGTATTTT.

The chain carries TRBV12-3 or TRBV12-4 and TRBJ2-5; D unclear. This CDR3 region has 11 residues. V lost 7 bases to trimming and J lost 5 bases, with 8 bases between them. CDR3 DNA sequence: TGTGCCAGCAAATTGGGGGAGACCCAGTACTTC. Residues: CASKLGETQYF.

This clonotype was counted only a few times. V and J are TRBV18 and TRBJ2-1; D is perhaps TRBD2 (5 bases). Deletions cut 1 base from V and 4 bases from J, with 8 bases between. The germline V gene has CDR1 KGHSH and CDR2 LQKENI. The CDR3 length is 14 residues. The CDR3 protein is CASSPQRQYNEQFF. The CDR3 DNA is TGTGCCAGCTCACCACAGCGGCAGTACAATGAGCAGTTCTTC. The full variable domain, in which reference TRBV18 and TRBJ2-1 provide the parts outside the CDR3, is NAGVMQNPRHLVRRRGQEARLRCSPMKGHSHVYWYRQLPEEGLKFMVYLQKENIIDESGMPKERFSAEFPKEGPSILRIQQVVRGDSAAYFCASSPQRQYNEQFFGPGTRLTVL.

The gene calls are TRBV29-1 and TRBJ1-2; 10 positions match TRBD1. With V trimmed by 7 bases and J by 3 bases, 2 bases remained unmatched. The germline V gene has CDR1 SQVTM and CDR2 ANQGSEA. The CDR3 totals 12 residues. CDR3 sequence reads: CSAGTGDYGYTF. The CDR3, as DNA: TGCAGCGCCGGGACAGGGGACTATGGCTACACCTTC.

The V gene is TRBV6-1, the J gene TRBJ2-7; unclear D gene. Between the trimmed V and J ends, which lost 6 bases and 5 bases, there was a span of 5 bases. The CDR3 covers 10 residues. Germline CDR1 reads MNHNS; CDR2 reads SASEGT. In nucleotides, the CDR3 is TGTGCCAGCAGAACAGACGAGCAGTACTTC. Protein product: CASRTDEQYF.

The CDR3 nucleotides read TGCGCCAGCAGGGGGACCGAGGGGACTGAAGCTTTCTTT. Its translation is CASRGTEGTEAFF. V and J are TRBV10-2 and TRBJ1-1, with D possibly matching TRBD1 (5 bases). CDR3 size: 13 residues. Between the trimmed V and J ends, which lost 6 bases and 5 bases, there was a span of 13 bases. Looked up from germline, CDR1 is WSHSY and CDR2 is SAAADI.

This clonotype was counted a few times. This chain uses TRBV6-1 with TRBJ2-6, with D possibly being TRBD1 or TRBD2 (5 bases each). This CDR3 has 16 amino acids. CDR1 and CDR2 (germline): MNHNS, SASEGT. V shed 7 bases and J shed 1 base, with 14 bases lying between them. CDR3 sequence reads: CASTRERPSGANVLTF. CDR3 nucleotides: TGTGCCAGCACCAGGGAGAGGCCATCTGGGGCCAACGTCCTGACTTTC.